These 20 T cell receptor beta chains were all obtained from the same sample, sequenced in a study of cytomegalovirus exposure and HLA in healthy donors. 60 Vbeta and 13 Jbeta primers were used in PCR. TCRdb's copy holds only in-frame clones and misses some; the assay was immunoSEQ multiplex PCR. The table lists more than 200,000 clones. Sample: PBMCs. The source is a woman aged 25-40 years in good health and CMV-seropositive.

The chain employs TRBV7-9 and TRBJ2-6, with 9 bases matching TRBD1. The CDR3 is made up of 19 amino acids. V lost 3 bases and J lost 0; bases outside the gene matches: 9. Germline V lookup: CDR1 SEHNR, CDR2 FQNEAQ (reference sequence). CDR3 region: CASSFFAGQGNSGANVLTF. For the CDR3, the DNA is TGTGCCAGCAGCTTTTTCGCGGGACAGGGCAACTCTGGGGCCAACGTCCTGACTTTC.

The chain's CDR3 is CASTKAMDSQETQYF. CDR3 DNA: TGTGCCAGCACCAAAGCCATGGACAGCCAAGAGACCCAGTACTTC. The chain links TRBV28 to TRBJ2-5, with a weak D call TRBD1 (6 bases). With 7 bases removed from V and 1 base from J, the gap between germline ends came to 16 bases. This CDR3 is 15 amino acids long. The germline CDR1 and CDR2 sequences are MDHEN and SYDVKM. Combining the CDR3 with reference TRBV28 and TRBJ2-5 gives the whole variable domain DVKVTQSSRYLVKRTGEKVFLECVQDMDHENMFWYRQDPGLGLRLIYFSYDVKMKEKGDIPEGYSVSREKKERFSLILESASTNQTSMYLCASTKAMDSQETQYFGPGTRLLVL.

The chain recombines TRBV6-6 with TRBJ1-5; D unclear. The CDR3 sequence is 15 residues long. Germline CDR1 MNHNY, CDR2 SVGAGI (reference sequence). Trimming stripped 2 bases from V and 5 bases from J, with 13 bases between. The DNA of the CDR3 is TGTGCCAGCAGTTACGGGTCGAGAGGATATCAGCCCCAGCATTTT. It is translated as CASSYGSRGYQPQHF.

The chain uses TRBV19 and TRBJ2-2; TRBD2 is a possible D gene (5 bases). Germline-derived CDR1 and CDR2 are LNHDA and SQIVND (reference sequence). V was shortened by 5 bases and J by 7 bases, with 14 bases between the two germline ends. This CDR3 comprises 14 residues. CDR3 protein: CASSPPGSHGELFF. The CDR3 nucleotides read TGTGCCAGTAGTCCCCCGGGAAGTCACGGGGAGCTGTTTTTT.

This chain connects TRBV15 to TRBJ1-4; D possibly corresponds to TRBD1 (5 bases). Trimming pared 0 bases from V and 8 bases from J, leaving 13 bases between. This CDR3 spans 15 amino acids. Germline V gives CDR1 LNHNV, CDR2 YYDKDF (reference sequence). The CDR3 sequence is CATSRDWTQEEKLFF. The CDR3 bases are TGTGCCACCAGCAGAGATTGGACACAAGAAGAAAAACTGTTTTTT.

The chain combines TRBV19 with TRBJ1-3; perhaps TRBD1 as D (5 bases). Germline V lookup: CDR1 LNHDA, CDR2 SQIVND (reference sequence). Trimming took off 6 bases at V and 0 bases at J, with 12 bases between the two ends. The CDR3 extends over 15 amino acids. CDR3: CASSIPDTSGNTIYF. For the CDR3, the DNA is TGTGCCAGTAGCATACCGGACACCTCTGGAAACACCATATATTTT.

This sequence joins TRBV7-9 and TRBJ2-1, with 10 positions matching TRBD2. The CDR3 totals 16 residues. Germline CDR1 SEHNR, CDR2 FQNEAQ (reference sequence). V trimming: 5 bases; J trimming: 4 bases; junction bases outside the gene matches: 8. CDR3 coding DNA: TGTGCCAGCAGCCCCCCAAGCGGGGGGGCTTACAATGAGCAGTTCTTC. It translates to CASSPPSGGAYNEQFF.

The V call is TRBV9, the J call TRBJ1-6; a weak D match, TRBD1 (5 bases). CDR3 length equals 15 residues. CDR1 and CDR2 (germline): SGDLS, YYNGEE. Trimming stripped 4 bases from V and 10 bases from J, with 18 bases between. The CDR3 DNA follows: TGTGCCAGCAGCCTTAGTCCGGGGGAAGACTCACCCCTCCACTTT. It translates to CASSLSPGEDSPLHF.

The chain joins TRBV18 to TRBJ1-2, with D possibly TRBD1 on 5 matching bases. Germline V gives CDR1 KGHSH, CDR2 LQKENI. V was pared by 0 bases and J by 8 bases, with 13 bases between. The CDR3 runs 14 residues. This CDR3 is CASSPPGRVGGYTF. The CDR3 DNA reads TGTGCCAGCTCACCACCGGGCAGGGTTGGAGGCTACACCTTC. Combining the CDR3 with reference TRBV18 and TRBJ1-2 gives the whole variable domain NAGVMQNPRHLVRRRGQEARLRCSPMKGHSHVYWYRQLPEEGLKFMVYLQKENIIDESGMPKERFSAEFPKEGPSILRIQQVVRGDSAAYFCASSPPGRVGGYTFGSGTRLTVV.

This chain uses TRBV11-3 with TRBJ2-4, with 8 bases matching TRBD2. CDR3 length equals 14 residues. V dropped 5 bases and J dropped 8; count of bases not matched to a gene: 8. Germline values: CDR1 SGHNT, CDR2 YENEEA. As DNA, the CDR3 is TGTGCCAGCAGCCGGACTAGCTCTGGGGACATTCAGTACTTC. As protein: CASSRTSSGDIQYF.

As regards this clone: The CDR3 carries no conserved terminal phenylalanine or tryptophan, so it likely arises from a read error. The chain couples TRBV13 to TRBJ1-2; TRBD1 is a possible D gene (5 bases). The germline gives CDR1 PRHDT, CDR2 FYEKMQ (reference sequence). This CDR3 contains 13 residues. V was cut by 5 bases and J by 4 bases, with 11 bases left in between. The chain's CDR3 is CASSQRQTYGYTS. The CDR3 nucleotides read TGTGCCAGCAGCCAGAGACAGACCTATGGCTACACCTCC.

The chain recombines TRBV27 with TRBJ1-2; D is uncertain. Germline V gives CDR1 MNHEY, CDR2 SMNVEV (reference sequence). This CDR3 is built from 14 residues. V lost 4 bases, J lost 4 bases, and 13 bases lay in between. Written as DNA, the CDR3 is TGTGCCAGCAGTTCGGTAGGCGGGCTCTATGGCTACACCTTC. It codes for CASSSVGGLYGYTF.

The chain joins TRBV2 to TRBJ2-7; D uncertain. The length of the CDR3 is 12 residues. Germline V gives CDR1 SNHLY, CDR2 FYNNEI. The V and J ends lost 5 bases and 6 bases respectively, with 11 bases between them. In DNA, the CDR3 is TGTGCCAGCAGTTACAGTGAAAGCGAGCAGTACTTC. Translated, it gives CASSYSESEQYF.

The chain has TRBV5-4 and TRBJ2-3, with 15 bases identical to TRBD2. The CDR3 is 16 amino acids. V shed 5 bases and J 3 bases; nucleotides not matched to a gene: 4. Germline V gives CDR1 SGHNT, CDR2 YYREEE (reference sequence). This CDR3 reads CASRGTSGGPTDTQYF. Here the CDR3 DNA reads TGTGCCAGCAGAGGGACTAGCGGGGGGCCAACAGATACGCAGTATTTT.

The chain employs TRBV21-1 and TRBJ1-5; the D call in the table, TRBD1, was not verified against the DNA. TRBV21-1 is a known pseudogene. This CDR3 is built from 18 residues. The CDR3 DNA follows: TGTGCCAGCAGCAATAGGACAGGGGAGTACCGAGGCAATCAGCCCCAGCATTTT. Translation: CASSNRTGEYRGNQPQHF.

Worth noting for this clone: This sample includes further DNA sequences coding for the same CDR3. The V call is TRBV30, the J call TRBJ1-2, with D possibly being TRBD1 (6 bases). Trimming pared 1 base from V and 4 bases from J, leaving 7 bases between. Looked up from germline, CDR1 is GTSNPN and CDR2 is SVGIG (reference sequence). The CDR3 spans 12 residues. CDR3 protein: CAWSEQGYGYTF. CDR3 DNA sequence: TGTGCCTGGAGTGAACAGGGCTATGGCTACACCTTC. The full variable domain, completed using reference TRBV30 and TRBJ1-2, is SQTIHQWPATLVQPVGSPLSLECTVEGTSNPNLYWYRQAAGRGLQLLFYSVGIGQISSEVPQNLSASRPQDRQFILSSKKLLLSDSGFYLCAWSEQGYGYTFGSGTRLTVV.

This chain connects TRBV5-1 to TRBJ1-2; D not certain. Deletions cut 0 bases from V and 0 bases from J, with 15 bases between. The length of the CDR3 is 17 residues. Germline values: CDR1 SGHRS, CDR2 YFSETQ. CDR3 coding DNA: TGCGCCAGCAGCTTGGATTTCTTCGGGGAAGCTAACTATGGCTACACCTTC. As protein: CASSLDFFGEANYGYTF.

The J gene is TRBJ2-5, the V gene TRBV27; D possibly corresponds to TRBD2 (5 bases). The CDR3 loop spans 14 amino acids. With 4 bases removed from V and 2 bases from J, the gap between germline ends came to 11 bases. The germline gives CDR1 MNHEY, CDR2 SMNVEV (reference sequence). The CDR3: CASSSHGVQETQYF. CDR3 coding DNA: TGTGCCAGCAGTTCCCACGGGGTGCAAGAGACCCAGTACTTC.

V usage is TRBV10-3 and J usage is TRBJ1-2; possibly TRBD1 for D (5 bases). Germline values: CDR1 ENHRY, CDR2 SYGVKD. This CDR3 is built from 13 residues. Trimming stripped 6 bases from V and 8 bases from J, with 16 bases between. DNA for the CDR3: TGTGCCATCAGCCTCGACAGCGGGAGAGGCTACACCTTC. This encodes CAISLDSGRGYTF.

V usage is TRBV19 and J usage is TRBJ1-2; possible D gene TRBD1, 5 bases. CDR1 is LNHDA, CDR2 SQIVND, per germline (reference sequence). Trimming cost V 6 bases and J 1 base, with 18 bases left between them. The CDR3 is 16 residues long. The CDR3 region has the DNA TGTGCCAGTAGCGAGCGGGGCAGCAATTTTAACTATGGCTACACCTTC. Its protein product is CASSERGSNFNYGYTF.